This TCR beta chain was sequenced in a study of T cells in narcolepsy. For the study at large: Donors had narcolepsy type 1 or type 2, or were healthy controls. General observations from the study: Autoreactive clonotypes reportedly recurred in blood of same and different patients, not controls. Comparing one patient's CSF and blood CD4+ clonotypes highlighted HCRT- and TRIB2-specific autoreactive clonotypes. No autoreactive T cell clone sequences appeared in some memory CD4+ repertoires.

As regards this clone: Antigen: not known.

The CDR3 covers 17 residues. Deletions cut 3 bases from V and 0 bases from J, with 15 bases between. CDR1 is LNHDA, CDR2 SQIVND, per germline (reference sequence). Using immunoSEQ multiplex PCR, the repertoire was profiled, and TCRdb retains in-frame clones only, with some absent. The sample records about 27,000 clones, around nine tenths being singletons. The chain recombines TRBV19 with TRBJ2-1; D could derive from TRBD1 or TRBD2 (5 bases each). This TCR came from a human donor with narcolepsy. The source material was CD45RA- memory CD4+ T cells from PBMCs. CDR3 in DNA: TGTGCCAGTAGTATCTACCCCGCAGGGAGCTCCTACAATGAGCAGTTCTTC. Its translation is CASSIYPAGSSYNEQFF. The full variable domain, in which reference TRBV19 and TRBJ2-1 provide the parts outside the CDR3, is DGGITQSPKYLFRKEGQNVTLSCEQNLNHDAMYWYRQDPGQGLRLIYYSQIVNDFQKGDIAEGYSVSREKKESFPLTVTSAQKNPTAFYLCASSIYPAGSSYNEQFFGPGTRLTVL.